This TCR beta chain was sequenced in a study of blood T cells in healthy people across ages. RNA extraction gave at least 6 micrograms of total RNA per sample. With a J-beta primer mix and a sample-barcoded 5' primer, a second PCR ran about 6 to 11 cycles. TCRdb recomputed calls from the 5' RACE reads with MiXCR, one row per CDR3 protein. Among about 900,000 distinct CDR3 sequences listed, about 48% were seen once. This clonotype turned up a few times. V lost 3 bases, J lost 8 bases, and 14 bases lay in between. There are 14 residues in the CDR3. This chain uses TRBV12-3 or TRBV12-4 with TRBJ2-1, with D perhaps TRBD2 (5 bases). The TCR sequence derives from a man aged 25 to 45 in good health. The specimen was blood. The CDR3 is CASSFNTGIDEQFF. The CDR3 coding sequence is TGTGCCAGCAGTTTTAACACGGGGATCGATGAGCAGTTCTTC.